These 15 T cell receptor beta chains share one sample of origin, sequenced in a study of OX40 agonist ivuxolimab in advanced cancers. Repertoires were generated with immunoSEQ multiplex PCR, while TCRdb's copy carries only in-frame clones and drops some. The sample has 65,000 to 80,000 clones, about 89% seen once. This specimen consisted of CD4+ or CD8+ T cells sorted from blood, obtained in a trial of the OX40 agonist ivuxolimab. The receptors come from an adult with an advanced solid tumor such as melanoma, head and neck, liver or kidney cancer.

The rearrangement joins TRBV5-4 to TRBJ2-1; 15 bases fit TRBD2. In germline, CDR1 is SGHNT, CDR2 YYREEE (reference sequence). J gave up 6 bases and V 2 bases, and 3 bases lay outside the gene matches. The CDR3 is 16 amino acids. CDR3 loop: CASSLGLAGGSNEQFF. The CDR3 DNA sequence: TGTGCCAGCAGCTTAGGACTAGCGGGAGGGAGCAATGAGCAGTTCTTC.

This rearrangement joins TRBV4-2 to TRBJ2-7; tentative D call: TRBD2 (5 bases). This CDR3 contains 17 residues. Per germline, CDR1 LGHNA and CDR2 YNFKEQ. V lost 0 bases, J lost 0 bases, and 15 bases lay in between. CDR3 coding DNA: TGTGCCAGCAGCCAAGATCGAACGGGGATTATCTCCTACGAGCAGTACTTC. Amino acid sequence: CASSQDRTGIISYEQYF.

As for this clone: It may be a read error: a sequence one base away is much more abundant. The chain employs TRBV4-3 and TRBJ1-4; 7 bases are shared with TRBD1. J was trimmed by 6 bases and V by 0 bases; bases with no gene match: 7. CDR1 and CDR2 (germline): LGHNA, YSLEER. This CDR3 has 16 residues. CDR3 in DNA: TGCGCCAGCAGCCAAGAAACCGGGACAGCGGATGAAAAACTGTTTTTT. It specifies CASSQETGTADEKLFF.

The V call is TRBV4-3, the J call TRBJ2-5, with a weak D call TRBD1 (6 bases). The length of the CDR3 is 16 residues. V shed 0 bases and J shed 3 bases, with 14 bases lying between them. In germline, CDR1 is LGHNA, CDR2 YSLEER. CDR3 nucleotide sequence: TGCGCCAGCAGCCAAGAAGGGTGGCAGGGGAAAGAGACCCAGTACTTC. The encoded protein is CASSQEGWQGKETQYF.

The table lists this clone with a few counts. The DNA of the CDR3 is TGTGCCAGCAGCTTAGTGCAGGGAAACTACGAGCAGTACTTC. It is translated as CASSLVQGNYEQYF. The chain combines TRBV7-9 with TRBJ2-7, with D perhaps TRBD1 (5 bases). Trimming cost V 1 base and J 3 bases, with 10 bases left between them. The CDR3 runs to 14 residues. Germline-derived CDR1 and CDR2 are SEHNR and FQNEAQ (reference sequence).

The V and J genes are TRBV19 and TRBJ2-3; 10 bases are a match to TRBD2. J was trimmed by 2 bases and V by 3 bases; bases with no gene match: 5. The CDR3 loop spans 16 amino acids. Looked up from germline, CDR1 is LNHDA and CDR2 is SQIVND (reference sequence). The CDR3 protein is CASSIRLAGVTDTQYF. CDR3 nucleotide sequence: TGTGCCAGTAGTATTCGTCTAGCGGGGGTCACAGATACGCAGTATTTT.

This chain uses TRBV5-8 with TRBJ2-7, with 7 bases aligning to TRBD2. The CDR3 covers 14 residues. CDR1 is SGHTS and CDR2 is YDEGEE in the germline V gene. Unmatched junction bases numbered 9, after V lost 7 bases and J lost 2 bases. CDR3 loop: CASELASGAYEQYF. The DNA of the CDR3 is TGTGCCAGCGAGCTAGCTAGCGGAGCCTACGAGCAGTACTTC.

This chain links TRBV28 with TRBJ1-2; 7 bases match TRBD1. V shed 3 bases, J shed 2 bases, and the junction held 15 bases outside the gene matches. CDR1 and CDR2 from the germline V gene are MDHEN and SYDVKM. The CDR3 has 18 amino acids. The CDR3 DNA is TGTGCCAGCAGTTTTCTCGTGGGGTGGGGACAGATCAACTATGGCTACACCTTC. Translating gives CASSFLVGWGQINYGYTF.

The chain recombines TRBV2 with TRBJ1-5, with D unclear. CDR3 size: 17 residues. From germline, CDR1 is SNHLY and CDR2 FYNNEI. V lost 0 bases to trimming and J lost 0 bases, with 12 bases between them. The CDR3 DNA is TGTGCCAGCAGTGAAGCGGGGAGGACCCGTAGCAATCAGCCCCAGCATTTT. Its protein product is CASSEAGRTRSNQPQHF.

This clone was seen a few times. The identical CDR3 is also encoded by other nucleotide sequences in the sample. The rearrangement joins TRBV11-3 to TRBJ1-1; D not certain. The germline V gene has CDR1 SGHNT and CDR2 YENEEA. V was cut by 1 base and J by 1 base, with 7 bases left in between. The CDR3 contains 14 residues. The CDR3 bases are TGTGCCAGCAGCTTAGTATCTAGGAACACTGAAGCTTTCTTT. It is translated as CASSLVSRNTEAFF.

V usage is TRBV5-5 and J usage is TRBJ2-7; the match to TRBD1 covers 7 bases. J gave up 3 bases and V 2 bases, and 2 bases lay outside the gene matches. Germline CDR1 and CDR2: SGHKS and YYEKEE (reference sequence). This CDR3 contains 13 residues. The DNA for the CDR3 is TGTGCCAGCAGCTTTGCAGGGGGCTACGAGCAGTACTTC. It codes for CASSFAGGYEQYF.

This clone has only a few counts. The chain uses TRBV6-1 and TRBJ1-5; 8 nucleotides agree with TRBD1. The CDR3 totals 15 residues. From germline, CDR1 is MNHNS and CDR2 SASEGT. Losses at the gene ends were 2 bases for V and 6 bases for J; bases not matched to a gene: 6. The CDR3 sequence: CASSERRGLGQPQHF. The DNA for the CDR3 is TGTGCCAGCAGTGAACGCAGGGGGCTCGGTCAGCCCCAGCATTTT.

V is TRBV9 and J is TRBJ1-3, with TRBD1 matching over 7 bases. Germline CDR1 SGDLS, CDR2 YYNGEE. The CDR3 totals 15 residues. V dropped 3 bases and J dropped 4; count of bases not matched to a gene: 7. CDR3 amino acids: CASSETGSGGNTIYF. The CDR3 bases are TGTGCCAGCAGCGAGACAGGGTCGGGCGGAAACACCATATATTTT.

The chain couples TRBV7-2 to TRBJ2-7; 9 positions match TRBD2. From germline, CDR1 is SGHTA and CDR2 FQGNSA. Trimming took 0 bases from V and 5 from J; bases not matched to a gene: 2. The CDR3 has 14 amino acids. The CDR3 is CASSLASGSHEQYF. In nucleotides, the CDR3 is TGTGCCAGCAGCTTAGCTAGCGGGAGCCACGAGCAGTACTTC.

V gene TRBV7-6 combines with J gene TRBJ1-4; D possibly corresponds to TRBD1 (5 bases). This CDR3 spans 13 amino acids. Looked up from germline, CDR1 is SGHVS and CDR2 is FNYEAQ. Trimming took off 6 bases at V and 6 bases at J, with 11 bases between the two ends. CDR3: CASSSDSYEKLFF. CDR3 DNA: TGTGCCAGCAGTTCCGACAGTTATGAAAAACTGTTTTTT. Full variable domain (remainder filled in from reference TRBV7-6 and TRBJ1-4): GAGVSQSPRYKVTKRGQDVALRCDPISGHVSLYWYRQALGQGPEFLTYFNYEAQQDKSGLPNDRFSAERPEGSISTLTIQRTEQRDSAMYRCASSSDSYEKLFFGSGTQLSVL.